These 14 T cell receptor beta chains came from one sample sequenced in a study of blood T cell repertoires in COVID-19. This table comes from immunoSEQ multiplex PCR, and its TCRdb copy is limited to in-frame clones, with some not included. The sample consists of about 200,000 clones, about nine tenths of them appearing once. The source material was peripheral blood. The receptors derive from a young man with active or convalescent COVID-19.

The V and J genes are TRBV18 and TRBJ2-5; 8 bases are shared with TRBD1. CDR1 is KGHSH and CDR2 is LQKENI in the germline V gene. With V trimmed by 6 bases and J by 3 bases, 6 bases remained unmatched. The CDR3 is 14 residues long. CDR3 region: CASSRDRGEETQYF. CDR3 DNA sequence: TGTGCCAGCTCCCGAGACAGGGGTGAAGAGACCCAGTACTTC.

This rearrangement joins TRBV10-3 to TRBJ2-1; TRBD2 matches at 12 bases. V lost 4 bases to trimming and J lost 4 bases; unmatched junction nucleotides: 5. Germline values: CDR1 ENHRY, CDR2 SYGVKD. This CDR3 has 16 amino acids. The CDR3 loop reads CAISARLAGAYNEQFF. In DNA form, the CDR3 reads TGTGCCATCAGTGCACGACTAGCGGGAGCTTACAATGAGCAGTTCTTC.

The J gene is TRBJ1-2, the V gene TRBV10-3; D is perhaps TRBD1 (6 bases). CDR3 length equals 14 residues. V lost 3 bases and J lost 5, with 13 bases in between. The germline CDR1 and CDR2 sequences are ENHRY and SYGVKD. Here the CDR3 reads CAISDKGVGYGYTF. CDR3 sequence (DNA): TGTGCCATCAGTGATAAGGGGGTTGGGTATGGCTACACCTTC.

In this sample, this clone turned up a few times. This chain connects TRBV6-1 to TRBJ1-4; D might be TRBD1 (5 bases). Trimming took 3 bases from V and 8 from J, leaving 10 bases between them. CDR1 is MNHNS and CDR2 is SASEGT in the germline V gene. This CDR3 spans 13 amino acids. The CDR3 DNA reads as TGTGCCAGCAGTGACAGGGTAGGGGAAAAACTGTTTTTT. Its translation: CASSDRVGEKLFF.

The chain uses TRBV7-9 and TRBJ2-3; 11 bases line up with TRBD1. The CDR3 is made up of 19 amino acids. Germline V CDR1 and CDR2: SEHNR, FQNEAQ (reference sequence). The trim removed 3 bases at V and 0 bases at J, leaving 11 bases unmatched. The CDR3 region is CASSLGQGVSRVSTDTQYF. The CDR3 DNA follows: TGTGCCAGCAGCTTGGGACAGGGGGTATCGCGGGTGAGCACAGATACGCAGTATTTT.

V gene TRBV14 combines with J gene TRBJ2-7; TRBD1 matches at 9 bases. Germline-derived CDR1 and CDR2 are SGHDN and FVKESK. V shed 4 bases and J 9 bases; nucleotides not matched to a gene: 10. CDR3 size: 14 residues. CDR3 in amino acids: CASSLSGTGYRQYF. In nucleotides, the CDR3 is TGTGCCAGCAGCCTTTCCGGGACAGGGTATCGGCAGTACTTC.

This chain links TRBV5-4 with TRBJ1-2; D is possibly TRBD1 (6 bases). From germline, CDR1 is SGHNT and CDR2 YYREEE (reference sequence). The V end was cut by 0 bases, the J end by 6 bases, with 12 bases between. This CDR3 region has 14 residues. CDR3 DNA sequence: TGTGCCAGCAGCTTGGGACGGGACATTAATGGCTACACCTTC. Protein product: CASSLGRDINGYTF.

The chain uses TRBV7-2 and TRBJ1-6; the D is unclear. Between the trimmed V and J ends, which lost 1 base and 9 bases, there was a span of 7 bases. The CDR3 consists of 13 residues. From germline, CDR1 is SGHTA and CDR2 FQGNSA. The CDR3 sequence: CASSLGRGSPLHF. The CDR3, as DNA: TGTGCCAGCAGCTTAGGACGGGGTTCACCCCTCCACTTT.

The rearrangement links TRBV27 to TRBJ1-5; 9 bases are a match to TRBD1. The CDR3 covers 15 residues. Germline values: CDR1 MNHEY, CDR2 SMNVEV (reference sequence). Unmatched junction bases numbered 9, after V lost 5 bases and J lost 7 bases. The CDR3: CASSNRDRALQPQHF. The CDR3, as DNA: TGTGCCAGCAGTAACCGGGACAGGGCATTACAGCCCCAGCATTTT.

The chain links TRBV18 to TRBJ2-1, with a possible D match to TRBD1 (6 bases). Trimming cost V 3 bases and J 9 bases, with 15 bases left between them. The CDR3 sequence is 14 residues long. Germline CDR1 reads KGHSH; CDR2 reads LQKENI. CDR3 amino acids: CASSPNTQGPEQFF. The DNA for the CDR3 is TGTGCCAGCTCACCTAACACACAGGGTCCTGAGCAGTTCTTC.

This clone has a handful of counts. This chain connects TRBV7-9 to TRBJ2-3; 9 nucleotides match TRBD2. This CDR3 has 18 residues. Losses at the gene ends were 5 bases for V and 2 bases for J; bases not matched to a gene: 14. Germline assignment: CDR1 SEHNR and CDR2 FQNEAQ (reference sequence). The CDR3 here is CASSTSFRTSESTDTQYF. The CDR3 DNA reads TGTGCCAGCAGCACCTCGTTTCGGACTAGCGAGTCCACAGATACGCAGTATTTT.

The rearrangement joins TRBV6-5 to TRBJ1-2; 7 nucleotides line up with TRBD1. V was pared by 3 bases and J by 4 bases, with 8 bases of the junction left unmatched. The germline CDR1 and CDR2 sequences are MNHEY and SVGAGI. This CDR3 spans 15 amino acids. In DNA form, the CDR3 reads TGTGCCAGCAGTTATCGGACAGGAGATACCTATGGCTACACCTTC. Protein sequence: CASSYRTGDTYGYTF.

CDR3 DNA sequence: TGTGCCAGCAGCTCGGGACAGCATGGCTACACCTTC. Encoded protein: CASSSGQHGYTF. V and J are TRBV7-9 and TRBJ1-2, with 7 nucleotides matching TRBD1. V gave up 4 bases and J gave up 6 bases; unmatched junction bases: 2. The CDR3 length is 12 residues. The germline V gene has CDR1 SEHNR and CDR2 FQNEAQ (reference sequence).

The CDR3 DNA sequence: TGTGCCAGTAGTACAGACAGGGGTAGTACTGAAGCTTTCTTT. Translated: CASSTDRGSTEAFF. The chain is built from TRBV19 and TRBJ1-1; 8 bases are shared with TRBD1. Per the germline V gene, CDR1 is LNHDA and CDR2 is SQIVND (reference sequence). This CDR3 contains 14 residues. V trimming: 4 bases; J trimming: 5 bases; junction bases outside the gene matches: 6. Complete variable domain (other parts from reference TRBV19 and TRBJ1-1): DGGITQSPKYLFRKEGQNVTLSCEQNLNHDAMYWYRQDPGQGLRLIYYSQIVNDFQKGDIAEGYSVSREKKESFPLTVTSAQKNPTAFYLCASSTDRGSTEAFFGQGTRLTVV.